This is a list of T cell receptor beta chains from one sample in a study of blood T cells in healthy people across ages. One entry per CDR3 protein results from TCRdb running MiXCR on the 5' RACE reads. This table has about 640,000 distinct CDR3 sequences, around three fifths appearing once. Sequencing used blood. The origin of the receptors is a man aged 55-75 years in good health. The CDR3 runs from the conserved cysteine through the conserved F or W. Clone size, where shown, is once, few, many, or a class for clones that have expanded.

abundance | j_gene | v_gene | CDR3aa
. | TRBJ1-1 | TRBV5-1 | CASSLVAGGQNTEAFF
. | TRBJ2-7 | TRBV29-1 | CSVDGGQGSHEQYF
. | TRBJ2-7 | TRBV4-1 | CASSQESAPNSYEQYF
. | TRBJ2-1 | TRBV12-3/TRBV12-4 | CASSLGRTKQFF
few | TRBJ2-5 | TRBV9 | CASSVGASAFQETQYF
. | . | TRBV7-2 | CASSLARTGGFEQYF
. | . | TRBV4-2 | CASSQIGALAPYEQYF
. | TRBJ1-2 | TRBV6-6 | CASSSAPGYGYTF
once | TRBJ2-5 | TRBV20-1 | CSARPQRGRGDEQYF
once | TRBJ1-5 | TRBV6-2/TRBV6-3 | CASRQDQPQHF
. | TRBJ1-2 | TRBV11-2 | CASSPGSRGGGYGYTF
. | TRBJ1-4 | TRBV29-1 | CSVAIGTGYEKLFF
. | TRBJ2-1 | TRBV2 | CASSWGGRGGYNEQFF
. | TRBJ2-3 | TRBV6-6 | CASRPTGPSTDTQYF
once | TRBJ2-1 | TRBV29-1 | CSVADRGSYNEQFF
. | TRBJ2-5 | TRBV10-3 | CAISQGHQETQYF
few | TRBJ2-7 | TRBV11-2 | CASSSGAFKQYF
. | TRBJ2-5 | TRBV10-3 | CAIGQGEETQYF
few | TRBJ2-3 | TRBV29-1 | CSSSSGDADTQYF
. | TRBJ1-1 | TRBV12-3/TRBV12-4 | CASSAQQGRTEAFF
few | TRBJ1-6 | TRBV5-1 | CASNDRGNSPLHF